This T cell receptor beta chain was identified in a study of shared clonotypes between healthy human individuals. Authors' processing steps: Filtering differed because ImmunoSEQ produced junction-only sequences that carried no quality scores. TCRdb's table, derived via immunoSEQ multiplex PCR, lists solely in-frame clones and lacks some. V, J and clone size are those of that table, while D and trimming were read from the DNA. The data contain under 850,000 clones, 55% to 80% of them seen just once; the ten biggest clones take up around 1.7%. The germline CDR1 and CDR2 sequences are SNHLY and FYNNEI. The V segment lost 2 bases and the J segment 2 bases; nucleotides outside the gene matches: 4. This CDR3 spans 16 amino acids.

The rearrangement uses TRBV2 and TRBJ2-5; 11 bases map to TRBD2. This sequence originates from a woman under 40 in good health. The sample was memory CD4+ T cells sorted from blood. The subset here: CD45RA-negative fraction. The CDR3 loop reads CASSERGLAVQETQYF. The CDR3 DNA reads TGTGCCAGCAGTGAAAGGGGACTAGCGGTACAAGAGACCCAGTACTTC.